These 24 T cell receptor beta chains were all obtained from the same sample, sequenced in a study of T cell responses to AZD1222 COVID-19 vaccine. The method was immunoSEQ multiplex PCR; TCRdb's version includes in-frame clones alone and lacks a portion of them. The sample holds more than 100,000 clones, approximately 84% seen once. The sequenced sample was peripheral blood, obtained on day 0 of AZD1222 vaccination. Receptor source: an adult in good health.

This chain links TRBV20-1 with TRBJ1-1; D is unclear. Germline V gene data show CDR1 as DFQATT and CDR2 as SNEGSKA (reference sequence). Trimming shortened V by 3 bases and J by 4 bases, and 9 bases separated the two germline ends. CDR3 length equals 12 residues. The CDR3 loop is CSASSWGTEAFF. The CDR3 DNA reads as TGCAGTGCTAGTAGCTGGGGCACTGAAGCTTTCTTT.

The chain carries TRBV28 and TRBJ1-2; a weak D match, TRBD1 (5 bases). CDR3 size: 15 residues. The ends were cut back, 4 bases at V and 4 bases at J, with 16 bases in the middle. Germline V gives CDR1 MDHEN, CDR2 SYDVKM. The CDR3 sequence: CASSSTPGTGYGYTF. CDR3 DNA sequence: TGTGCCAGCAGTTCCACCCCCGGGACGGGCTATGGCTACACCTTC.

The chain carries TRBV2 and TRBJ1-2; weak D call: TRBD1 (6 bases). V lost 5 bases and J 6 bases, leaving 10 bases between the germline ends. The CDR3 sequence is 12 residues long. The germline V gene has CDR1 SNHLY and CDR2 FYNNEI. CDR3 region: CASSLRGDGYTF. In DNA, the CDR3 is TGTGCCAGCAGTCTCAGGGGAGATGGCTACACCTTC.

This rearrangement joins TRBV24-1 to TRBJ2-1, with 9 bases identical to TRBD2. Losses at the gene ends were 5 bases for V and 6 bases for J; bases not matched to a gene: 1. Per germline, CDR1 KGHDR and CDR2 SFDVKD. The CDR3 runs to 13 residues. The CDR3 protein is CATSARGGNEQFF. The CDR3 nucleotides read TGTGCCACCAGTGCGCGGGGGGGCAATGAGCAGTTCTTC.

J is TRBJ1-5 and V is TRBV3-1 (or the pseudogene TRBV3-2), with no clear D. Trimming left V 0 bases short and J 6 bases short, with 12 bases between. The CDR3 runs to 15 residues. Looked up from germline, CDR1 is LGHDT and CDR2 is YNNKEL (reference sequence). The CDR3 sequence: CASSQDHGFRQPQHF. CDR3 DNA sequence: TGTGCCAGCAGCCAAGATCACGGGTTCCGTCAGCCCCAGCATTTT.

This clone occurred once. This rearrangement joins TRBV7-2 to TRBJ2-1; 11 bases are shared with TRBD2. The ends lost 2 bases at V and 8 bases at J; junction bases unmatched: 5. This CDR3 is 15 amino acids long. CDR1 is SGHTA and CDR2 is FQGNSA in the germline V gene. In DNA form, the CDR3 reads TGTGCCAGCAGCTTATTTGGACTAGCGGGCGATGAGCAGTTCTTC. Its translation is CASSLFGLAGDEQFF.

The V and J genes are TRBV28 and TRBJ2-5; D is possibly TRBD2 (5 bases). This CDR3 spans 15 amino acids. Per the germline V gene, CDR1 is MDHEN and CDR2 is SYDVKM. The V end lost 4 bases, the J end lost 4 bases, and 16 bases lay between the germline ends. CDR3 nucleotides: TGTGCCAGCAGTTACCCCAGAGGGTTCAGAGAGACCCAGTACTTC. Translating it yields CASSYPRGFRETQYF.

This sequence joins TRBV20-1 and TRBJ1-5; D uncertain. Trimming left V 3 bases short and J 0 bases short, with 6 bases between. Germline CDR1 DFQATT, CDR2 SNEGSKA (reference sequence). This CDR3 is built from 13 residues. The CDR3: CSASRLSNQPQHF. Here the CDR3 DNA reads TGCAGTGCTAGTCGACTTAGCAATCAGCCCCAGCATTTT.

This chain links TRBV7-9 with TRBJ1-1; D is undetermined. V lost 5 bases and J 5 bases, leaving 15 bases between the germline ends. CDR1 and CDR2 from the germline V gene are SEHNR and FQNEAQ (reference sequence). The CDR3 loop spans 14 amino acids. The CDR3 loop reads CASSTLGRDTEAFF. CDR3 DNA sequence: TGTGCCAGCAGCACTCTCGGGAGGGATACTGAAGCTTTCTTT.

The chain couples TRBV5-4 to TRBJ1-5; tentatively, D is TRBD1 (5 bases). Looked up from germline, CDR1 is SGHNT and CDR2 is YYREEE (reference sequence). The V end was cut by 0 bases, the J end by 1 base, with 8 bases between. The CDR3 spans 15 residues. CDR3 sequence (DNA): TGTGCCAGCAGCTTGGCTGGGGGAAGCAATCAGCCCCAGCATTTT. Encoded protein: CASSLAGGSNQPQHF.

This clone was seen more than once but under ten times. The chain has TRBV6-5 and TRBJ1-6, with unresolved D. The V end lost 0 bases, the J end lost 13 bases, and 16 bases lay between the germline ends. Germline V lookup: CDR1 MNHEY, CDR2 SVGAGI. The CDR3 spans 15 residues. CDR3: CASSYSLIRRFPLHF. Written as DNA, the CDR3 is TGTGCCAGCAGTTACTCCCTAATACGCCGCTTCCCCCTCCACTTT.

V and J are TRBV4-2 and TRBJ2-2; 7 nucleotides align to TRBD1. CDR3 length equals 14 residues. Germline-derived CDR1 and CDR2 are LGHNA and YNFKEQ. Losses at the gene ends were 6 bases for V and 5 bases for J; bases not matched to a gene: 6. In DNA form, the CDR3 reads TGTGCCAGCAGTCTAGGGGGCGCGACCGGGGAGCTGTTTTTT. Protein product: CASSLGGATGELFF.

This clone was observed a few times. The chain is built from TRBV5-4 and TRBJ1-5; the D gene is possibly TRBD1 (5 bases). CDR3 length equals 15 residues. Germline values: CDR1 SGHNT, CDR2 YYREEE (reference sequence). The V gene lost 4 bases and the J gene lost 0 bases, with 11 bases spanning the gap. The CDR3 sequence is CASSLIQASNQPQHF. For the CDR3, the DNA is TGTGCCAGCAGCCTAATACAGGCTAGCAATCAGCCCCAGCATTTT.

CDR3 bases: TGTGCCAGCAGCGGGAGGGGGTTCTCGGCGGCTGAAGCTTTCTTT. Amino acids: CASSGRGFSAAEAFF. The chain uses TRBV5-8 and TRBJ1-1, with a weak D call TRBD1 (6 bases). With 4 bases removed from V and 6 bases from J, the gap between germline ends came to 19 bases. Germline CDR1 reads SGHTS; CDR2 reads YDEGEE. There are 15 residues in the CDR3.

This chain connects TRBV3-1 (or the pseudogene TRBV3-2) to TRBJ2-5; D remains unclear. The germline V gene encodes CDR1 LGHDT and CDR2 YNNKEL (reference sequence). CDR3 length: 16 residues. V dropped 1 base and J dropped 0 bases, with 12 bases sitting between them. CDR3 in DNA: TGTGCCAGCAGCCAAGGTTTGGGCCAGTACCAAGAGACCCAGTACTTC. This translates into CASSQGLGQYQETQYF.

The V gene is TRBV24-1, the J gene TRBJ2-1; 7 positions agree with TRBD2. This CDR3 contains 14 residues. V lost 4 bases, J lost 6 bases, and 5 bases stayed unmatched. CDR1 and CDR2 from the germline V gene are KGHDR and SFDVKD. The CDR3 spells CATSDPGLGNEQFF. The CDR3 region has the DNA TGTGCCACCAGTGACCCTGGACTAGGCAATGAGCAGTTCTTC.

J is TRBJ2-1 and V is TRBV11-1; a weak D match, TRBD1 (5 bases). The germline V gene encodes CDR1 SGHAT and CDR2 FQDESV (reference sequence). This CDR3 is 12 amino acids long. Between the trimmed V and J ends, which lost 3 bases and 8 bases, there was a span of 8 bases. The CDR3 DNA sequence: TGTGCCAGCAGCTTGCAGGGCTATGAGCAGTTCTTC. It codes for CASSLQGYEQFF. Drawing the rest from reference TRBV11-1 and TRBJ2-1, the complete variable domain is EAEVAQSPRYKITEKSQAVAFWCDPISGHATLYWYRQILGQGPELLVQFQDESVVDDSQLPKDRFSAERLKGVDSTLKIQPAELGDSAMYLCASSLQGYEQFFGPGTRLTVL.

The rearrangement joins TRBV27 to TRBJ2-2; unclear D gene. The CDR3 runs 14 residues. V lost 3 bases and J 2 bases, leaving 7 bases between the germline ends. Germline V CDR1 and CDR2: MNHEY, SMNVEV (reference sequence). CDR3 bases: TGTGCCAGCAGTTTGGAGCAAAACACCGGGGAGCTGTTTTTT. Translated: CASSLEQNTGELFF.

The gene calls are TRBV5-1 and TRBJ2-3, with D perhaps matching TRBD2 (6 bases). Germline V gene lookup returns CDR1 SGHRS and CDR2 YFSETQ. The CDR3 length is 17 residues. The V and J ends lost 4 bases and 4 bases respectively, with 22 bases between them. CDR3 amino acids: CASSPMRTGGNPDTQYF. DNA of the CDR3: TGCGCCAGCAGCCCCATGCGTACAGGAGGGAACCCAGATACGCAGTATTTT. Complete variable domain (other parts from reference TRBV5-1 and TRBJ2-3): KAGVTQTPRYLIKTRGQQVTLSCSPISGHRSVSWYQQTPGQGLQFLFEYFSETQRNKGNFPGRFSGRQFSNSRSEMNVSTLELGDSALYLCASSPMRTGGNPDTQYFGPGTRLTVL.

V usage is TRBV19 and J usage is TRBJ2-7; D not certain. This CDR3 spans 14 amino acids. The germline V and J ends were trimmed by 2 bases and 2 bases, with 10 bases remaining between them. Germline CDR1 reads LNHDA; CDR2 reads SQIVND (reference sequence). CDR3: CASSIRSSTYEQYF. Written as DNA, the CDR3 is TGTGCCAGTAGTATAAGGAGCTCCACCTACGAGCAGTACTTC.

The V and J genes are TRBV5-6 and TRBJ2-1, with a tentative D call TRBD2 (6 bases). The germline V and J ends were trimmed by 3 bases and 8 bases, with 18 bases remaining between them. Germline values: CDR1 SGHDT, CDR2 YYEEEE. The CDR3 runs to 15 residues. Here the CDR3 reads CASSSSGGLAYEQFF. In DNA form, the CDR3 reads TGTGCCAGCAGCTCCTCCGGGGGACTTGCTTATGAGCAGTTCTTC.

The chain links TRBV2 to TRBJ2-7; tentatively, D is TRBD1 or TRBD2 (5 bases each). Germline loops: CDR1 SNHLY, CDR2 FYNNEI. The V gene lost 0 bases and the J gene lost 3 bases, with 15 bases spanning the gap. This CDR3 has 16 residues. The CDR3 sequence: CASSEAGTGTGYEQYF. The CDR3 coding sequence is TGTGCCAGCAGTGAAGCGGGAACCGGGACGGGCTACGAGCAGTACTTC.

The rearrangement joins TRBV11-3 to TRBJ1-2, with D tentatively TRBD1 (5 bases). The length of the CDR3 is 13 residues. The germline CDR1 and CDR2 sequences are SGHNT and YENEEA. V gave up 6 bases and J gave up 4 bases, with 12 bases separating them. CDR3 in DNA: TGTGCCAGCAGTGAGGTCGGGGGCTATGGCTACACCTTC. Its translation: CASSEVGGYGYTF.

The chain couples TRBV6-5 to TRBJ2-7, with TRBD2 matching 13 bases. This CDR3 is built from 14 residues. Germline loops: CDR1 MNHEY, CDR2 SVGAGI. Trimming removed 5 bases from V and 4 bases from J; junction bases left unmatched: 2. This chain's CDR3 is CASSTSGGAYEQYF. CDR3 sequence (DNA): TGTGCCAGCAGTACTAGCGGGGGGGCGTACGAGCAGTACTTC.